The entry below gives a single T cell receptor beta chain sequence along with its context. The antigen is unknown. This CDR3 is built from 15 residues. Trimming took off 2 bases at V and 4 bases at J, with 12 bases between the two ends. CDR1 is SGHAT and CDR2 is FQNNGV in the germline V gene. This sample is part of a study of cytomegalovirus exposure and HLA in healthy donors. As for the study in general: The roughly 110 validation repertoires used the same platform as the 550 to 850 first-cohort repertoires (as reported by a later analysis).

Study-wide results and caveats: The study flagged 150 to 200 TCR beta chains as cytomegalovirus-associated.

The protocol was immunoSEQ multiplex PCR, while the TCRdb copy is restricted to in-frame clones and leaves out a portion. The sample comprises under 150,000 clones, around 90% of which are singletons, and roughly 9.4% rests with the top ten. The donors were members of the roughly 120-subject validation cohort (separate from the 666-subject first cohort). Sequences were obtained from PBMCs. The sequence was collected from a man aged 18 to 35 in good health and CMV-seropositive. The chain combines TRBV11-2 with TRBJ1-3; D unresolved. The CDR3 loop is CASSLSPGSGNTIYF. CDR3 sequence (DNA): TGTGCCAGCAGCTTAAGTCCGGGATCCGGAAACACCATATATTTT.